The 30 T cell receptor beta chains in this list originate from one sample, sequenced in a study of shared clonotypes between healthy human individuals. Produced via immunoSEQ multiplex PCR; TCRdb's table is partial and in-frame only. The table records around 1.4 million clones, approximately 98.5% of them present only once. What was sequenced was naive CD4+ T cells sorted from blood. This sample's subset: CD45RA+ positively selected. The source is a man under 40 in good health.

The chain links TRBV7-9 to TRBJ2-2; no firm D call. With 1 base removed from V and 0 bases from J, the gap between germline ends came to 12 bases. Per the germline V gene, CDR1 is SEHNR and CDR2 is FQNEAQ (reference sequence). The CDR3 spans 17 residues. The CDR3 coding sequence is TGTGCCAGCAGCTTAGTTTTCGGCGGTCCGAACACCGGGGAGCTGTTTTTT. It is translated as CASSLVFGGPNTGELFF.

The count of this clone is one. This chain uses TRBV7-9 with TRBJ2-1, with D hard to call. The CDR3 runs 12 residues. Germline V gene data show CDR1 as SEHNR and CDR2 as FQNEAQ (reference sequence). Trimming removed 3 bases at V and 9 bases at J, with 9 bases between. CDR3 loop: CASSFQLVEQFF. The CDR3 bases are TGTGCCAGCAGCTTCCAATTAGTTGAGCAGTTCTTC.

Details on this clone: The identical CDR3 is also encoded by other nucleotide sequences in the sample. The chain couples TRBV7-2 to TRBJ2-2, with TRBD1 matching over 7 bases. Germline CDR1 is SGHTA and CDR2 is FQGNSA. Trimming at V came to 0 bases and at J to 4 bases, leaving 2 bases not matched to a gene. The CDR3 is 15 amino acids. The CDR3 DNA follows: TGTGCCAGCAGCTTAGCACAGGGGAGCACCGGGGAGCTGTTTTTT. It specifies CASSLAQGSTGELFF. The full variable domain, in which reference TRBV7-2 and TRBJ2-2 provide the parts outside the CDR3, is GAGVSQSPSNKVTEKGKDVELRCDPISGHTALYWYRQSLGQGLEFLIYFQGNSAPDKSGLPSDRFSAERTGGSVSTLTIQRTQQEDSAVYLCASSLAQGSTGELFFGEGSRLTVL.

The chain uses TRBV7-9 and TRBJ2-2; D might be TRBD2 (6 bases). V lost 5 bases and J lost 7, with 14 bases in between. Germline lookup yields CDR1 SEHNR and CDR2 FQNEAQ (reference sequence). CDR3 size: 14 residues. DNA for the CDR3: TGTGCCAGCAGCGCGGGACCCCGGCACGGGGAGCTGTTTTTT. It codes for CASSAGPRHGELFF.

V and J are TRBV5-5 and TRBJ2-7; D unclear. Germline CDR1 reads SGHKS; CDR2 reads YYEKEE (reference sequence). Trimming stripped 2 bases from V and 2 bases from J, with 11 bases between. The length of the CDR3 is 14 residues. The CDR3 nucleotides read TGTGCCAGCAGCTTAAAGGCAGAAACCTACGAGCAGTACTTC. Protein sequence: CASSLKAETYEQYF.

In its sample, this clone was seen once. The chain couples TRBV28 to TRBJ1-4, with TRBD1 matching 8 bases. Germline loops: CDR1 MDHEN, CDR2 SYDVKM. The ends lost 5 bases at V and 3 bases at J; junction bases unmatched: 8. The CDR3 is 16 residues long. The CDR3 nucleotides are TGTGCCAGCAGTACAAGTTGGACAGGGCCTAATGAAAAACTGTTTTTT. Residues: CASSTSWTGPNEKLFF.

The V call is TRBV29-1, the J call TRBJ2-7; 13 bases are shared with TRBD2. Germline V CDR1 and CDR2: SQVTM, ANQGSEA. CDR3 length: 13 amino acids. J gave up 5 bases and V 4 bases, and 2 bases lay outside the gene matches. The CDR3: CSVGLAGGNEQYF. The CDR3 nucleotides read TGCAGCGTTGGACTAGCGGGAGGTAACGAGCAGTACTTC.

This clone has only a few counts. Other DNA sequences of this sample code for an identical CDR3. This chain uses TRBV7-2 with TRBJ2-7, with TRBD2 as a possible D gene (5 bases). The germline V gene has CDR1 SGHTA and CDR2 FQGNSA. This CDR3 is 11 amino acids long. The V end lost 5 bases, the J end lost 3 bases, and 5 bases lay between the germline ends. The CDR3, as DNA: TGTGCCAGCAGCCGGGACTACGAGCAGTACTTC. This sequence encodes CASSRDYEQYF.

The chain carries TRBV6-1 and TRBJ1-1, with D unresolved. The CDR3 runs 13 residues. With 4 bases removed from V and 10 bases from J, the gap between germline ends came to 16 bases. CDR1 is MNHNS and CDR2 is SASEGT in the germline V gene. The CDR3 loop reads CASSGPGGLVAFF. The DNA of the CDR3 is TGTGCCAGCAGTGGACCGGGAGGCCTTGTAGCTTTCTTT.

The CDR3 region is CASSQDWVGGEAFF. Here the CDR3 DNA reads TGTGCCAGCAGCCAAGACTGGGTTGGTGGTGAAGCTTTCTTT. The rearrangement links TRBV14 to TRBJ1-1; D ambiguous. Germline CDR1 is SGHDN and CDR2 is FVKESK. The V end was cut by 0 bases, the J end by 7 bases, with 12 bases between. This CDR3 has 14 amino acids. Supplemented by reference TRBV14 and TRBJ1-1, the full variable domain reads EAGVTQFPSHSVIEKGQTVTLRCDPISGHDNLYWYRRVMGKEIKFLLHFVKESKQDESGMPNNRFLAERTGGTYSTLKVQPAELEDSGVYFCASSQDWVGGEAFFGQGTRLTVV.

CDR3 sequence reads: CASSPQGASYQPQHF. CDR3 DNA: TGTGCCAGCAGCCCACAGGGGGCGTCCTATCAGCCCCAGCATTTT. The rearrangement uses TRBV5-5 and TRBJ1-5, with 9 bases that match TRBD1. After removal of 4 bases from V and 5 bases from J, the junction contained 7 bases not matched to a gene. The germline CDR1 and CDR2 sequences are SGHKS and YYEKEE (reference sequence). CDR3 size: 15 residues.

This rearrangement joins TRBV14 to TRBJ2-1; D gene ambiguous. Looked up from germline, CDR1 is SGHDN and CDR2 is FVKESK. V lost 0 bases, J lost 7 bases, and 22 bases lay in between. The CDR3 spans 18 residues. CDR3 DNA sequence: TGTGCCAGCAGCCAAGATAAGGTTCTTAGGACGGCCGATAATGAGCAGTTCTTC. Its protein is CASSQDKVLRTADNEQFF.

The chain carries TRBV19 and TRBJ1-2; no firm D call. Trimming pared 3 bases from V and 8 bases from J, leaving 4 bases between. Germline V lookup: CDR1 LNHDA, CDR2 SQIVND (reference sequence). The CDR3 runs 10 residues. In DNA form, the CDR3 reads TGTGCCAGTAGTATTGGGGGCTACACCTTC. Its protein product is CASSIGGYTF. Together with reference TRBV19 and TRBJ1-2, the CDR3 gives the full variable domain: DGGITQSPKYLFRKEGQNVTLSCEQNLNHDAMYWYRQDPGQGLRLIYYSQIVNDFQKGDIAEGYSVSREKKESFPLTVTSAQKNPTAFYLCASSIGGYTFGSGTRLTVV.

The chain recombines TRBV30 with TRBJ2-3, with D tentatively TRBD2 (6 bases). The CDR3 is 12 residues long. The V end was cut by 8 bases, the J end by 7 bases, with 16 bases between. The germline gives CDR1 GTSNPN, CDR2 SVGIG (reference sequence). Here the CDR3 DNA reads TGTGCCCAGGAGGGCCCGGGTAATACGCAGTATTTT. Amino acid sequence: CAQEGPGNTQYF.

The J gene is TRBJ2-3, the V gene TRBV9; weak D call: TRBD2 (5 bases). The germline V gene has CDR1 SGDLS and CDR2 YYNGEE. V dropped 4 bases and J dropped 2 bases, with 11 bases sitting between them. The CDR3 runs 14 residues. DNA for the CDR3: TGTGCCAGCAGCCCGGAGGCGGTCACAGATACGCAGTATTTT. This sequence encodes CASSPEAVTDTQYF. Looking up the rest from reference TRBV9 and TRBJ2-3 gives the full variable domain: DSGVTQTPKHLITATGQRVTLRCSPRSGDLSVYWYQQSLDQGLQFLIQYYNGEERAKGNILERFSAQQFPDLHSELNLSSLELGDSALYFCASSPEAVTDTQYFGPGTRLTVL.

The rearrangement uses TRBV29-1 and TRBJ1-5, with 9 bases that match TRBD1. Germline trimming cut 6 bases from V and 2 bases from J; bases unmatched to any gene: 8. The CDR3 sequence is 15 residues long. Germline CDR1 reads SQVTM; CDR2 reads ANQGSEA. The CDR3 spells CSVNSGTGCNQPQHF. The CDR3 DNA follows: TGCAGCGTCAATTCCGGGACAGGGTGCAATCAGCCCCAGCATTTT.

The chain recombines TRBV7-2 with TRBJ2-7; D not resolved. Trimming took 5 bases from V and 2 from J, leaving 13 bases between them. The CDR3 length is 14 residues. Germline CDR1 SGHTA, CDR2 FQGNSA. Written as DNA, the CDR3 is TGTGCCAGCAGCAATGCAGGTCTAACCTACGAGCAGTACTTC. Translated: CASSNAGLTYEQYF.

This chain links TRBV5-1 with TRBJ2-1; D possibly corresponds to TRBD1 (5 bases). CDR1 is SGHRS and CDR2 is YFSETQ in the germline V gene. V was cut by 1 base and J by 9 bases, with 26 bases left in between. This CDR3 is 18 amino acids long. CDR3 nucleotide sequence: TGCGCCAGCAGCTTGCAGGGTCGGCGCCAGAGTTTAAGTGGTGAGCAGTTCTTC. It encodes CASSLQGRRQSLSGEQFF.

The rearrangement joins TRBV10-1 to TRBJ2-7; D is uncertain. Germline-derived CDR1 and CDR2 are WNHNN and SYGVQD (reference sequence). This CDR3 contains 13 residues. Between the trimmed V and J ends, which lost 2 bases and 7 bases, there was a span of 12 bases. CDR3 bases: TGCGCCAGCAGTGAGGCCTCAAGGTTGGAGCAGTACTTC. This translates into CASSEASRLEQYF.

V usage is TRBV20-1 and J usage is TRBJ2-7; 9 positions agree with TRBD1. In germline, CDR1 is DFQATT, CDR2 SNEGSKA (reference sequence). This CDR3 has 11 residues. CDR3 sequence: CRTGGTHEQYF. DNA for the CDR3: TGCAGGACAGGGGGTACCCACGAGCAGTACTTC.

To note about this clone: The same CDR3 is also encoded by other DNA sequences in this sample. CDR3 DNA sequence: TGTGCCAGCAGCTTAGGGGGTCCCTACGAGCAGTACTTC. It specifies CASSLGGPYEQYF. The chain carries TRBV7-9 and TRBJ2-7; D not certain. V was shortened by 1 base and J by 2 bases, with 6 bases between the two germline ends. Germline V gives CDR1 SEHNR, CDR2 FQNEAQ (reference sequence). The CDR3 has 13 residues.

The chain joins TRBV15 to TRBJ1-2; TRBD1 agrees at 7 bases. The V gene end was trimmed by 1 base and the J gene end by 4 bases; junction bases not matched to a gene: 6. Germline assignment: CDR1 LNHNV and CDR2 YYDKDF (reference sequence). The CDR3 consists of 15 residues. As DNA, the CDR3 is TGTGCCACCAGCAGAGGAGGGGGCCGTCTCTATGGCTACACCTTC. This encodes CATSRGGGRLYGYTF.

The chain uses TRBV5-8 and TRBJ1-2; 10 bases agree with TRBD1. This CDR3 has 16 amino acids. Germline V CDR1 and CDR2: SGHTS, YDEGEE. V shed 1 base, J shed 2 bases, and the junction held 5 bases outside the gene matches. Written as DNA, the CDR3 is TGTGCCAGCAGCTTGTACGGGACAGGGGCAAACTATGGCTACACCTTC. Translation: CASSLYGTGANYGYTF.

A remark on this clone: The same CDR3 is also encoded by other DNA sequences in this sample. The chain recombines TRBV28 with TRBJ1-2; D ambiguous. The V gene lost 6 bases and the J gene lost 5 bases, with 10 bases spanning the gap. CDR3 length: 12 residues. Germline assignment: CDR1 MDHEN and CDR2 SYDVKM. The CDR3 here is CASRPGVYGYTF. CDR3 DNA sequence: TGTGCCAGCAGACCCGGGGTATATGGCTACACCTTC.

About this clone itself: Other DNA sequences in this specimen translate into the identical CDR3. This chain uses TRBV20-1 with TRBJ2-7; TRBD2 is a possible D gene (5 bases). Germline-derived CDR1 and CDR2 are DFQATT and SNEGSKA (reference sequence). The V end was cut by 5 bases, the J end by 0 bases, with 5 bases between. The CDR3 has 11 amino acids. The CDR3 sequence: CSARDSYEQYF. The CDR3, as DNA: TGCAGTGCTCGGGACTCCTACGAGCAGTACTTC.

This chain links TRBV2 with TRBJ2-7, with TRBD1 matching 7 bases. The CDR3 is 13 amino acids. Germline V CDR1 and CDR2: SNHLY, FYNNEI. Trimming took 11 bases from V and 0 from J; bases not matched to a gene: 7. The CDR3 loop reads CARGGPASYEQYF. Here the CDR3 DNA reads TGTGCCCGAGGGGGCCCCGCCTCCTACGAGCAGTACTTC.

This chain connects TRBV5-5 to TRBJ2-5; TRBD2 aligns across 7 bases. The CDR3 consists of 18 residues. After removal of 3 bases from V and 4 bases from J, the junction contained 18 bases not matched to a gene. Germline V gene data show CDR1 as SGHKS and CDR2 as YYEKEE (reference sequence). CDR3 protein: CASSSGRLAVLKLETQYF. The CDR3 DNA is TGTGCCAGCAGCTCCGGGCGGCTAGCGGTGCTGAAATTAGAGACCCAGTACTTC.

This chain joins TRBV19 and TRBJ2-1; D is undetermined. The length of the CDR3 is 17 residues. Germline V gene data show CDR1 as LNHDA and CDR2 as SQIVND (reference sequence). V was pared by 3 bases and J by 0 bases, with 15 bases between. The CDR3 sequence is CASSILFQLGSYNEQFF. For the CDR3, the DNA is TGTGCCAGTAGTATTCTATTTCAGCTCGGCTCCTACAATGAGCAGTTCTTC.

The CDR3 DNA follows: TGCGCCAGCAGCTGGGCGCGACAGGTCCACAATGAGCAGTTCTTC. Its protein product is CASSWARQVHNEQFF. V gene TRBV5-1 combines with J gene TRBJ2-1, with D possibly TRBD1 on 6 matching bases. Between the trimmed V and J ends, which lost 3 bases and 5 bases, there was a span of 15 bases. The CDR3 length is 15 residues. Germline values: CDR1 SGHRS, CDR2 YFSETQ.

This clone is a singleton in its sample. This chain connects TRBV4-2 to TRBJ2-2; 8 positions agree with TRBD1. CDR1 is LGHNA and CDR2 is YNFKEQ in the germline V gene. The trim removed 0 bases at V and 2 bases at J, leaving 5 bases unmatched. The CDR3 length is 17 residues. CDR3 protein: CASSQDSRGQNTGELFF. The CDR3 DNA sequence: TGTGCCAGCAGCCAAGACTCCAGGGGGCAAAACACCGGGGAGCTGTTTTTT.